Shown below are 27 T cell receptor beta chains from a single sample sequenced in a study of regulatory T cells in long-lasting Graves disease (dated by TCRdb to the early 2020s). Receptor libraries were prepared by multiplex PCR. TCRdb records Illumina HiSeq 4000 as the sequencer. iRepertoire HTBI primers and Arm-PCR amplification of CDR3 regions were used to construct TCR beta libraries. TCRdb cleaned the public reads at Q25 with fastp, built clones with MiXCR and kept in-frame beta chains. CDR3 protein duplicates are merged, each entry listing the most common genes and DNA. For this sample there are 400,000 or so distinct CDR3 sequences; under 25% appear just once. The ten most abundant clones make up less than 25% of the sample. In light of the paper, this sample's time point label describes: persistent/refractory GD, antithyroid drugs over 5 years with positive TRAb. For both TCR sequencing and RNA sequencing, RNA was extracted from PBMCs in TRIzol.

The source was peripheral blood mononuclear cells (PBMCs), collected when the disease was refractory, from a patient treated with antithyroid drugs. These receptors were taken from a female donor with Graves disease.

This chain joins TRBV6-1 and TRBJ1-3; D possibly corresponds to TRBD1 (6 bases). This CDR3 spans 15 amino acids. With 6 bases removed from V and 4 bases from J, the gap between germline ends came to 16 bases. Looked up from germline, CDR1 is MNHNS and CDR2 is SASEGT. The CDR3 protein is CASSQNPDRGNTIYF. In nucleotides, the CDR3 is TGTGCCAGCAGCCAAAACCCGGACAGAGGAAACACCATATATTTT.

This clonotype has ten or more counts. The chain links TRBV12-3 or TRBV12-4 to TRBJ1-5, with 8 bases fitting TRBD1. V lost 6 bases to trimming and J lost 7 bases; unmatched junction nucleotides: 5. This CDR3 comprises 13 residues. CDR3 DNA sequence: TGTGCCAGCAGCCTCACAGGGGGACAGCCCCAGCATTTT. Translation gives CASSLTGGQPQHF.

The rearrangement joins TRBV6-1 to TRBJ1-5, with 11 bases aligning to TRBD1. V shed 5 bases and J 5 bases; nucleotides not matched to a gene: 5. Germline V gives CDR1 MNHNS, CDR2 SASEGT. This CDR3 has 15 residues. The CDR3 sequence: CASSHRDRGDQPQHF. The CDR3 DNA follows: TGTGCCAGCAGTCACCGGGACAGGGGGGATCAGCCCCAGCATTTT.

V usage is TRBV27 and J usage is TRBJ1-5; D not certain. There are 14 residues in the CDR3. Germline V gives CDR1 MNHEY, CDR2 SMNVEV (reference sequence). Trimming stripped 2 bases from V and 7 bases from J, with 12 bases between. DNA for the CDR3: TGTGCCAGCAGTTTAAAATTTGATGGGCAGCCCCAGCATTTT. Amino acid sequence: CASSLKFDGQPQHF.

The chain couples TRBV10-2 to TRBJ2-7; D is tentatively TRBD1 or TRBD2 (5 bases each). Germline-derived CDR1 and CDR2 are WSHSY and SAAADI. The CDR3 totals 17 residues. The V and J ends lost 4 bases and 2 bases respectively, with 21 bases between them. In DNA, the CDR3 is TGCGCCAGCAGTGGCCAGGGAGTCCCCGGGGCCACCTACGAGCAGTACTTC. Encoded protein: CASSGQGVPGATYEQYF.

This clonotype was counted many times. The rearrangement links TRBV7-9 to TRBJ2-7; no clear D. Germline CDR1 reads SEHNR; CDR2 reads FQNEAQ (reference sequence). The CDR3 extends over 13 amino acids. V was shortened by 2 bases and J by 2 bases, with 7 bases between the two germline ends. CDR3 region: CASSLLAAYEQYF. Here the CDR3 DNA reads TGTGCCAGCAGCTTACTCGCAGCCTACGAGCAGTACTTC.

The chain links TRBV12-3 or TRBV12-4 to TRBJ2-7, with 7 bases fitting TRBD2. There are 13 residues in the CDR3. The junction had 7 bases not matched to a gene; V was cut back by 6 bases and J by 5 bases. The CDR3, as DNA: TGTGCCAGCAGGTCCTCGACTAGCCACGAGCAGTACTTC. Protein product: CASRSSTSHEQYF.

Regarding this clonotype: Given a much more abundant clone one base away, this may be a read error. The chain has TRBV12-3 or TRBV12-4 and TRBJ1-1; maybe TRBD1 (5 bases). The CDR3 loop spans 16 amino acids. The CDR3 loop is CAGSLRRDKGETEAFF. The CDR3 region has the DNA TGTGCCGGCAGTTTAAGACGAGACAAAGGGGAAACTGAAGCTTTCTTT.

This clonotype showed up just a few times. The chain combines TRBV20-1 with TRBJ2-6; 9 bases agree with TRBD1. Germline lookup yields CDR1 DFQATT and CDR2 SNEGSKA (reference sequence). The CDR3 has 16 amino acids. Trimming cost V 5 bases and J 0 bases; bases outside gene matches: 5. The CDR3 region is CSALQGASSGANVLTF. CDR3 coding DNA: TGCAGTGCTTTACAGGGGGCTTCCTCTGGGGCCAACGTCCTGACTTTC.

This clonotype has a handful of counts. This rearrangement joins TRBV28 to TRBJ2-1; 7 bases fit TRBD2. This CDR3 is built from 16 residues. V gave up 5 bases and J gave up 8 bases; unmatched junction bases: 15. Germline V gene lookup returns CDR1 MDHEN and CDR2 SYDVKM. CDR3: CASSGPWRETSDEQFF. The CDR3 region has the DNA TGTGCCAGCAGTGGGCCTTGGCGGGAGACGTCCGATGAGCAGTTCTTC.

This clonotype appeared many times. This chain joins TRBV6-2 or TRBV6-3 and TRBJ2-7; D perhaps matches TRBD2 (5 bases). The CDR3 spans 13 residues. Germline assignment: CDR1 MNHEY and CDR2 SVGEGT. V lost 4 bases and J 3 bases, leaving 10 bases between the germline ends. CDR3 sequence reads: CASSFGVNYEQYF. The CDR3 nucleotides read TGTGCCAGCAGTTTCGGGGTTAACTACGAGCAGTACTTC.

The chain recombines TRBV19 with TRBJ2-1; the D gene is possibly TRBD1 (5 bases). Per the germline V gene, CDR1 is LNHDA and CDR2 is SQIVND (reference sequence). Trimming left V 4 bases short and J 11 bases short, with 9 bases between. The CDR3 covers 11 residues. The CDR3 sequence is CASSTSGKQFF. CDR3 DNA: TGTGCCAGTAGTACCTCAGGGAAGCAGTTCTTC.

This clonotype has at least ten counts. The CDR3 loop reads CASSGVTDTQYF. The CDR3 DNA reads as TGTGCCAGCAGTGGCGTGACAGATACGCAGTATTTT. The rearrangement links TRBV2 to TRBJ2-3; no reliable D call. V lost 4 bases, J lost 3 bases, and 5 bases lay in between. Germline CDR1 is SNHLY and CDR2 is FYNNEI. The CDR3 extends over 12 amino acids. Combining the CDR3 with reference TRBV2 and TRBJ2-3 gives the whole variable domain EPEVTQTPSHQVTQMGQEVILRCVPISNHLYFYWYRQILGQKVEFLVSFYNNEISEKSEIFDDQFSVERPDGSNFTLKIRSTKLEDSAMYFCASSGVTDTQYFGPGTRLTVL.

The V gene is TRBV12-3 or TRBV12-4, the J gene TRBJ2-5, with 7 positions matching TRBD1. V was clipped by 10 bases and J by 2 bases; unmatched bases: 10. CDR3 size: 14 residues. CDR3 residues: CAISLTGTQETQYF. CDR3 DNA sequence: TGTGCCATTTCTTTGACAGGGACGCAAGAGACCCAGTACTTC.

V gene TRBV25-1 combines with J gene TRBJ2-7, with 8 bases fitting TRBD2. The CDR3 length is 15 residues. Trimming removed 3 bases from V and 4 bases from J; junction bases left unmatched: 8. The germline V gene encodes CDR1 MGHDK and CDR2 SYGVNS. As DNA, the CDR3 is TGTGCCAGCAGTGAGTTGAGCGGGAGTCGGTACGAGCAGTACTTC. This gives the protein CASSELSGSRYEQYF.

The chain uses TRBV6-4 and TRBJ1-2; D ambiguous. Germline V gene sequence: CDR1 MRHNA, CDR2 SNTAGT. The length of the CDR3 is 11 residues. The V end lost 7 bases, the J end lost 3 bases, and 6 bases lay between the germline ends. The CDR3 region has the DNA TGTGCCAGCACAGCCGACTATGGCTACACCTTC. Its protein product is CASTADYGYTF.

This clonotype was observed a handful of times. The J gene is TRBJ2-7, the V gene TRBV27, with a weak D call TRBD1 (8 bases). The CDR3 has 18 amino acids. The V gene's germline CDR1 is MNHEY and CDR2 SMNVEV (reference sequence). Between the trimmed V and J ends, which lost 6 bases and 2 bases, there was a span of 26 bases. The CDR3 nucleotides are TGTGCCAGCAGCATCGCAGGGGGCGGGAGCCCCATTACCTACGAGCAGTACTTC. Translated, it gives CASSIAGGGSPITYEQYF.

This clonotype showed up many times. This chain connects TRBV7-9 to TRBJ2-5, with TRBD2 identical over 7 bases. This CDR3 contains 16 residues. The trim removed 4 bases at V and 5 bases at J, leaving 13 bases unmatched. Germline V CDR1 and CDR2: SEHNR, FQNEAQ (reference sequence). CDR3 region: CASSSGAAGVSETQYF. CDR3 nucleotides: TGTGCCAGCAGCTCCGGGGCTGCGGGGGTTTCGGAGACCCAGTACTTC.

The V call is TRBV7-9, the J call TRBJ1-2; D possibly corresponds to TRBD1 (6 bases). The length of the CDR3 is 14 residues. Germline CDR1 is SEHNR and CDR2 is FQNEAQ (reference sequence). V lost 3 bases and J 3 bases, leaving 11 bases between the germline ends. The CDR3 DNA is TGTGCCAGCAGCTTTCAGGGGACGGACTATGGCTACACCTTC. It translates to CASSFQGTDYGYTF.

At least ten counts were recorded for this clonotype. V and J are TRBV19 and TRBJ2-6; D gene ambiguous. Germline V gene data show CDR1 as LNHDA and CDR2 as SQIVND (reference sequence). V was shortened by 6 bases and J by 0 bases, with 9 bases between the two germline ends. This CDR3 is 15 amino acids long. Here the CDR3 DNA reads TGTGCCAGTAGCTCTCTTAACTCTGGGGCCAACGTCCTGACTTTC. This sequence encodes CASSSLNSGANVLTF.

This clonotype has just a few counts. CDR3 sequence reads: CASSFEGYSGNTIYF. The CDR3 DNA reads as TGTGCCAGCAGTTTCGAGGGCTACTCTGGAAACACCATATATTTT. The rearrangement joins TRBV28 to TRBJ1-3; the D is unclear. V gave up 3 bases and J gave up 0 bases, with 9 bases separating them. The germline gives CDR1 MDHEN, CDR2 SYDVKM. The CDR3 consists of 15 residues.

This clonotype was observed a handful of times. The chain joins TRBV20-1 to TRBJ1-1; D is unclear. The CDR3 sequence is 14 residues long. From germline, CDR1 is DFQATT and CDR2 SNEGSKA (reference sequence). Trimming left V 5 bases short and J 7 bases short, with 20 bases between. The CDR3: CSAYPRTTSNEAFF. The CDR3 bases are TGCAGTGCTTACCCACGGACCACCTCAAATGAAGCTTTCTTT.

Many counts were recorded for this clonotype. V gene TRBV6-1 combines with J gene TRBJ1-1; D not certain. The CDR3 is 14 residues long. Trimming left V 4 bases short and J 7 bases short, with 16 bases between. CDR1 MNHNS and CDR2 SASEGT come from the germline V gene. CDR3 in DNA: TGTGCCAGCAGTGTCCCTGCTAGAGGTGGTGAAGCTTTCTTT. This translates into CASSVPARGGEAFF.

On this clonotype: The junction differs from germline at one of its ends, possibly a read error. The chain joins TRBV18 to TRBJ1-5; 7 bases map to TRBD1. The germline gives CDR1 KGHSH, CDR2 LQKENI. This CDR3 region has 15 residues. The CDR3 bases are TGTGCCAGCCCACCTACAGGGGTAAGCAATCAGCCCCAGCATTTT. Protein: CASPPTGVSNQPQHF.

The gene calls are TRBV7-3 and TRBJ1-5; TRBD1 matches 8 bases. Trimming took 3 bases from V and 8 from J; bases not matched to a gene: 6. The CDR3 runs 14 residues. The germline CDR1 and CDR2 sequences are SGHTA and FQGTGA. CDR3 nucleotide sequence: TGTGCCAGCAGCTTTAGACAGGGGAGAGAGCCCCAGCATTTT. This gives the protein CASSFRQGREPQHF.

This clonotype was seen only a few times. In DNA, the CDR3 is TGCGCCAGCAGCCGTGGACAGATCAACTATGGCTACACCTTC. As protein: CASSRGQINYGYTF. The V and J genes are TRBV5-1 and TRBJ1-2; the D gene is possibly TRBD1 (6 bases). V lost 4 bases, J lost 2 bases, and 12 bases lay in between. Germline V gene data show CDR1 as SGHRS and CDR2 as YFSETQ. This CDR3 spans 14 amino acids.

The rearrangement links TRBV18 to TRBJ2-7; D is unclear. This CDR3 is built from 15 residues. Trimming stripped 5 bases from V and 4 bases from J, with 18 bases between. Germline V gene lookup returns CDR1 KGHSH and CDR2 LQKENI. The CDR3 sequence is CASSAERLPAYEQYF. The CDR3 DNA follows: TGTGCCAGCTCAGCAGAAAGATTGCCCGCGTACGAGCAGTACTTC.